The next 10 T cell receptor beta chains were all read from a single sample in a study of T cell responses to AZD1222 COVID-19 vaccine. Here immunoSEQ multiplex PCR was the method, and the copy in TCRdb shows in-frame clones only, minus some. The sample lists about 150,000 clones, more than 85% occurring once. Sequenced material: peripheral blood, taken on day 0 of AZD1222 vaccination. The receptors were gathered from an adult in good health.

The V and J genes are TRBV2 and TRBJ2-1; 8 positions agree with TRBD2. The germline CDR1 and CDR2 sequences are SNHLY and FYNNEI. The CDR3 is 15 amino acids. Trimming removed 6 bases from V and 2 bases from J; junction bases left unmatched: 6. The CDR3 DNA is TGTGCCAGCAGAGCAACTAGCGGAGCCTACAATGAGCAGTTCTTC. This encodes CASRATSGAYNEQFF.

This clone came up once. The rearrangement joins TRBV15 to TRBJ2-7; D is unclear. Germline CDR1 reads LNHNV; CDR2 reads YYDKDF (reference sequence). V was pared by 0 bases and J by 3 bases, with 12 bases between. This CDR3 contains 15 residues. The CDR3 spells CATSRDNGEVYEQYF. The CDR3, as DNA: TGTGCCACCAGCAGAGATAACGGAGAAGTCTACGAGCAGTACTTC.

V and J are TRBV21-1 and TRBJ1-3. TRBV21-1 is recorded as a pseudogene. The CDR3 sequence is 18 residues long. This CDR3 is CASSKEVPKVTSGNTIYF. CDR3 nucleotide sequence: TGTGCCAGCAGCAAAGAGGTTCCGAAGGTAACCTCTGGAAACACCATATATTTT.

The chain has TRBV6-4 and TRBJ2-1, with 13 nucleotides matching TRBD2. The CDR3 totals 16 residues. Germline loops: CDR1 MRHNA, CDR2 SNTAGT. V lost 5 bases and J lost 9; bases outside the gene matches: 10. This chain's CDR3 is CASSPKLAGGRAEQFF. The CDR3 bases are TGTGCCAGCAGTCCGAAACTAGCGGGAGGGCGCGCTGAGCAGTTCTTC.

The chain has TRBV7-6 and TRBJ2-1; tentatively, D is TRBD2 (6 bases). Germline CDR1 and CDR2: SGHVS and FNYEAQ. Trimming took 5 bases from V and 0 from J, leaving 17 bases between them. This CDR3 is 17 amino acids long. The chain's CDR3 is CASSAGLLKSSYNEQFF. The CDR3 DNA reads as TGTGCCAGCAGCGCGGGACTTCTCAAAAGCTCCTACAATGAGCAGTTCTTC.

V gene TRBV20-1 combines with J gene TRBJ2-1; 8 bases align to TRBD2. This CDR3 has 14 amino acids. Germline loops: CDR1 DFQATT, CDR2 SNEGSKA (reference sequence). With V trimmed by 3 bases and J by 9 bases, 10 bases remained unmatched. CDR3 DNA sequence: TGCAGTGCTAGTAGACTAGCGCGCACGTCTGAGCAGTTCTTC. This sequence encodes CSASRLARTSEQFF.

This chain connects TRBV6-5 to TRBJ2-4, with 9 bases identical to TRBD1. CDR1 is MNHEY and CDR2 is SVGAGI in the germline V gene. V lost 6 bases, J lost 6 bases, and 6 bases stayed unmatched. The CDR3 runs 14 residues. CDR3 in amino acids: CASRITGQGNIQYF. The CDR3 DNA sequence: TGTGCCAGCAGAATAACGGGACAGGGAAACATTCAGTACTTC.

The rearrangement joins TRBV11-1 to TRBJ1-1; D gene uncertain. The V end lost 2 bases, the J end lost 0 bases, and 10 bases lay between the germline ends. This CDR3 has 15 residues. Germline V lookup: CDR1 SGHAT, CDR2 FQDESV (reference sequence). The CDR3 sequence: CASSLSPSVNTEAFF. Written as DNA, the CDR3 is TGTGCCAGCAGCTTATCCCCTTCAGTGAACACTGAAGCTTTCTTT. The full variable domain, in which reference TRBV11-1 and TRBJ1-1 provide the parts outside the CDR3, is EAEVAQSPRYKITEKSQAVAFWCDPISGHATLYWYRQILGQGPELLVQFQDESVVDDSQLPKDRFSAERLKGVDSTLKIQPAELGDSAMYLCASSLSPSVNTEAFFGQGTRLTVV.

This chain uses TRBV19 with TRBJ2-3, with TRBD2 matching over 10 bases. After removal of 4 bases from V and 5 bases from J, the junction contained 6 bases not matched to a gene. In germline, CDR1 is LNHDA, CDR2 SQIVND (reference sequence). This CDR3 contains 15 residues. CDR3 DNA sequence: TGTGCCAGTAGTACCGCTAGCGGGAGAAGAGATACGCAGTATTTT. Amino acid sequence: CASSTASGRRDTQYF.

The V and J genes are TRBV5-5 and TRBJ2-2; D uncertain. Germline V gene lookup returns CDR1 SGHKS and CDR2 YYEKEE (reference sequence). The V end lost 2 bases, the J end lost 1 base, and 9 bases lay between the germline ends. This CDR3 region has 15 residues. CDR3 DNA: TGTGCCAGCAGCTTTTCAGGCTTGAACACCGGGGAGCTGTTTTTT. Translating it yields CASSFSGLNTGELFF. Filled out from reference TRBV5-5 and TRBJ2-2, the complete variable domain reads DAGVTQSPTHLIKTRGQQVTLRCSPISGHKSVSWYQQVLGQGPQFIFQYYEKEERGRGNFPDRFSARQFPNYSSELNVNALLLGDSALYLCASSFSGLNTGELFFGEGSRLTVL.